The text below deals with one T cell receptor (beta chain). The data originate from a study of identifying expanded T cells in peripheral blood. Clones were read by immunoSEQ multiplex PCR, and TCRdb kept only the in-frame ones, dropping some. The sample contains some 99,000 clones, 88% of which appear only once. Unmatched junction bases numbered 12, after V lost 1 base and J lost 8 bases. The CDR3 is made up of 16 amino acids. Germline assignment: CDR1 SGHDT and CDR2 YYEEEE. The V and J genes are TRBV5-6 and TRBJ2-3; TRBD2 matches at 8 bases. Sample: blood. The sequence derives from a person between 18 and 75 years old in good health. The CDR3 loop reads CASSLSSGGPTGTQYF. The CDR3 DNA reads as TGTGCCAGCAGCTTGAGCAGCGGGGGCCCTACGGGTACGCAGTATTTT.